This TCR beta chain was sequenced in a study of T-cell reconstitution after alpha-beta-depleted transplantation in children. As it was prepared, the TCRbeta library received unique molecular identifiers. TCRdb recomputed calls from the PCR reads with MiXCR, one row per CDR3 protein. The data show 250,000 to 400,000 distinct CDR3 sequences, around 25% seen once. This clonotype occurred a few times. Antigen: not known. The CDR3 is made up of 13 amino acids. CDR1 and CDR2 from the germline V gene are SQVTM and ANQGSEA. V lost 2 bases and J 0 bases, leaving 7 bases between the germline ends. Points from the study as a whole: T-cell counts and diversity at one year post-transplant came mainly from newly produced T cells. After transplant, high TCRbeta diversity at day 60 in some patients arose from surviving recipient T cells and thymic progenitors.

The sequence derives from a male patient aged 10 to 17 who had a stem cell transplant for acute lymphoblastic leukemia, so the T cells may come from the graft donor. The chain has TRBV29-1 and TRBJ1-1; D unresolved. Source: PBMCs, mostly from graft donor cells, taken 180 days after TCRalphabeta/CD19-depleted stem cell transplant. CDR3 DNA: TGCAGCGTTGAACGGCAGATGAACACTGAAGCTTTCTTT. It yields the protein CSVERQMNTEAFF.